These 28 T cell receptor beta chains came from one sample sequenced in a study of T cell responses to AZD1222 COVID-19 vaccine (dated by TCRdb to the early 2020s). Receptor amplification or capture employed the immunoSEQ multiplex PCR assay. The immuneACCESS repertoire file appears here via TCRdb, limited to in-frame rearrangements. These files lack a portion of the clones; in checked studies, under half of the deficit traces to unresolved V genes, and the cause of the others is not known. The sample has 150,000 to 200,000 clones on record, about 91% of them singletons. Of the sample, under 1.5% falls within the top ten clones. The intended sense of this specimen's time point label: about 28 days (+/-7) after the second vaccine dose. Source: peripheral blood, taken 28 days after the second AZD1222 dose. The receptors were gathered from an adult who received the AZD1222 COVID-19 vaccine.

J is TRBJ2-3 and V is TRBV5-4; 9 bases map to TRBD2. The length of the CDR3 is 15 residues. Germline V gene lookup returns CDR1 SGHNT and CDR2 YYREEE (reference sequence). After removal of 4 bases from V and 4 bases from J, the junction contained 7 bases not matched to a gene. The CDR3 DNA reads TGTGCCAGCAGCCGGTCAGCGGGGGGTGCAGATACGCAGTATTTT. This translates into CASSRSAGGADTQYF.

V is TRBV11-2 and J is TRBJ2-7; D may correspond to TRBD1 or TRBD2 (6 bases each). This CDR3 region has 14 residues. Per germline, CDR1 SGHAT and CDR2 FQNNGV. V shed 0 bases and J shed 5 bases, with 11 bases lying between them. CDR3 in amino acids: CASSLDPGAHEQYF. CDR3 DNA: TGTGCCAGCAGCTTAGATCCGGGGGCCCACGAGCAGTACTTC.

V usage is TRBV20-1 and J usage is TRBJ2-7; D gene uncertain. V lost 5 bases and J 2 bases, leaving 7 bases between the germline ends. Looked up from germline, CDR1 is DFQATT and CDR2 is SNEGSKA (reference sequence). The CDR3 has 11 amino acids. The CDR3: CSAADAYEQYF. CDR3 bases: TGCAGTGCTGCGGACGCCTACGAGCAGTACTTC.

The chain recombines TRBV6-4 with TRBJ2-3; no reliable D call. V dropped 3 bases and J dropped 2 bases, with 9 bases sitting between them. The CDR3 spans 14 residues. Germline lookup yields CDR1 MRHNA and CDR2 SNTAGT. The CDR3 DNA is TGTGCCAGCAGTGAGGCCGGGCCCACAGATACGCAGTATTTT. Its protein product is CASSEAGPTDTQYF.

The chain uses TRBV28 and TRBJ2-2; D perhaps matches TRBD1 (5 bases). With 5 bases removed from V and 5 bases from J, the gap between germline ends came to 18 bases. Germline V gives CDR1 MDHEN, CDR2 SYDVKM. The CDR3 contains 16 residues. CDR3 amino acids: CASSPQDTGRTGELFF. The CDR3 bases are TGTGCCAGCAGTCCACAAGATACAGGACGAACCGGGGAGCTGTTTTTT.

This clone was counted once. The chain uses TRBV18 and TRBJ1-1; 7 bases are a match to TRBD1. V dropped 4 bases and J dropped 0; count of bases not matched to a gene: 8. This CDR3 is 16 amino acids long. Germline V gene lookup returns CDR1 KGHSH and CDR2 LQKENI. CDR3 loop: CASSLGLGGLNTEAFF. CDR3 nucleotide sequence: TGTGCCAGCTCACTGGGGTTAGGGGGCCTGAACACTGAAGCTTTCTTT.

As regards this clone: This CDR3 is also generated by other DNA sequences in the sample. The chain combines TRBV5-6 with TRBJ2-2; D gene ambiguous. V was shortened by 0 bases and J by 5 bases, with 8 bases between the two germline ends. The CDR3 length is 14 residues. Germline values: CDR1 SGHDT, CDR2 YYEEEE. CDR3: CASSLGTGTGELFF. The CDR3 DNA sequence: TGTGCCAGCAGCTTGGGGACGGGTACCGGGGAGCTGTTTTTT.

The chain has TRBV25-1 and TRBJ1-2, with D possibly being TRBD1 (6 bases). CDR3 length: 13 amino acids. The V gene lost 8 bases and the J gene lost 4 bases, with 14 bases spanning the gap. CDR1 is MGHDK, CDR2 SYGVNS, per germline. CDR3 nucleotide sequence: TGTGCCAGCGTGGGGCAGGGGCTCTATGGCTACACCTTC. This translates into CASVGQGLYGYTF.

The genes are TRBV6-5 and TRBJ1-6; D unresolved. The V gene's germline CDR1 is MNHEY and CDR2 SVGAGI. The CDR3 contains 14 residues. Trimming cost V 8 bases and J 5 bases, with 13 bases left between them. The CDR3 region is CASPDGSDNSPLHF. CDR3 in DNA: TGTGCCAGCCCGGATGGGTCGGATAATTCACCCCTCCACTTT.

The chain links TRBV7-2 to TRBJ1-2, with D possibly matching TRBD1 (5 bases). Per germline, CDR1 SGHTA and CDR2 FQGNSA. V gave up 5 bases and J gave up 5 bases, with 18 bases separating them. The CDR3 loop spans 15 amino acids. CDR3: CASSQSSGTPYGYTF. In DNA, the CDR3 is TGTGCCAGCAGCCAATCCTCCGGGACTCCATATGGCTACACCTTC.

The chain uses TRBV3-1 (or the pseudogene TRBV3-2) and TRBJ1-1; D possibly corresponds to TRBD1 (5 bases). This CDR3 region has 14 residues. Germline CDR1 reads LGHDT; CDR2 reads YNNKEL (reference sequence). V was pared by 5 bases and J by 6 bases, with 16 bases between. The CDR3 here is CASSSRDLRAEAFF. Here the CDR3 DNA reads TGTGCCAGCAGCTCTCGGGACCTCCGAGCTGAAGCTTTCTTT.

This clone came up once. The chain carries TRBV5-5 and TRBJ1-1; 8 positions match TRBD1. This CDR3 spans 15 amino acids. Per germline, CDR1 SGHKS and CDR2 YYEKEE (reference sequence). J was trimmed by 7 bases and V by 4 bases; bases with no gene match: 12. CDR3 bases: TGTGCCAGCAGCCAGGGACAGGTTAAACATATTGAAGCTTTCTTT. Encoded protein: CASSQGQVKHIEAFF. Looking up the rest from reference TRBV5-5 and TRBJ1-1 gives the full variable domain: DAGVTQSPTHLIKTRGQQVTLRCSPISGHKSVSWYQQVLGQGPQFIFQYYEKEERGRGNFPDRFSARQFPNYSSELNVNALLLGDSALYLCASSQGQVKHIEAFFGQGTRLTVV.

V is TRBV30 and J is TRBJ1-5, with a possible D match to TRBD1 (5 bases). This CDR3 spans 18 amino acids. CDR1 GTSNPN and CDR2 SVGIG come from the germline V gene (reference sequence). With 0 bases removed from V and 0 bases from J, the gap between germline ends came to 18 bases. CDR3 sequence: CAWSVLGKGKYSNQPQHF. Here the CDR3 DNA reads TGTGCCTGGAGTGTCCTGGGCAAGGGGAAATATAGCAATCAGCCCCAGCATTTT.

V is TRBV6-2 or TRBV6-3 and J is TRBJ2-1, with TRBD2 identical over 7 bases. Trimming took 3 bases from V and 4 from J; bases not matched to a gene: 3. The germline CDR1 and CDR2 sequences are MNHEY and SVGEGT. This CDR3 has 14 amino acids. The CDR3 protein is CASSYSGPYNEQFF. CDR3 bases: TGTGCCAGCAGTTATAGCGGGCCGTACAATGAGCAGTTCTTC.

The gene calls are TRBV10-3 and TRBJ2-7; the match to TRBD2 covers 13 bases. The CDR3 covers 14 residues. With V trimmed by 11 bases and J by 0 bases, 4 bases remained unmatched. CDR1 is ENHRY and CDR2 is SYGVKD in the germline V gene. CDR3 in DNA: TGTGCCTCGAGGACTAGCGGGAGCTCCTACGAGCAGTACTTC. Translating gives CASRTSGSSYEQYF.

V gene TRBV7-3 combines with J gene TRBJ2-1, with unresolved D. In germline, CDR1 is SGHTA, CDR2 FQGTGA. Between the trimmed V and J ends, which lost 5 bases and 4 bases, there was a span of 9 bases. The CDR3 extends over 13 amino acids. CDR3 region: CASSPARYNEQFF. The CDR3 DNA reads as TGTGCCAGCAGCCCCGCCAGGTACAATGAGCAGTTCTTC.

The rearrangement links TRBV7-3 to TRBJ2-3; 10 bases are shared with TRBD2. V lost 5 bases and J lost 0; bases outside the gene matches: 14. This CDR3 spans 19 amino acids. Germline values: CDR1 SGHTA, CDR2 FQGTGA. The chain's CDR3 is CASSPQGPRTSGSTDTQYF. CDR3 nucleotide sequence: TGTGCCAGCAGCCCCCAGGGCCCACGGACTAGCGGAAGCACAGATACGCAGTATTTT.

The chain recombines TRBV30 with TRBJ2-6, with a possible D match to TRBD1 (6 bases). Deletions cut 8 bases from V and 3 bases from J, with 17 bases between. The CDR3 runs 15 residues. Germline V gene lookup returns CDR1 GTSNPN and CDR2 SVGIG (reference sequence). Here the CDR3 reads CAVTGTLSGANVLTF. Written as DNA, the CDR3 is TGTGCCGTAACAGGGACCCTGAGTGGGGCCAACGTCCTGACTTTC.

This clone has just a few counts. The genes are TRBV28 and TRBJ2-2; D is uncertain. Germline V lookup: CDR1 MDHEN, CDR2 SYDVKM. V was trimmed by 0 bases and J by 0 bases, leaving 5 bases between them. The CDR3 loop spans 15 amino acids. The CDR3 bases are TGTGCCAGCAGTTTATGGTCTTCGAACACCGGGGAGCTGTTTTTT. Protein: CASSLWSSNTGELFF. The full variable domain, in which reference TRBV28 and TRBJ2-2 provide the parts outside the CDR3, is DVKVTQSSRYLVKRTGEKVFLECVQDMDHENMFWYRQDPGLGLRLIYFSYDVKMKEKGDIPEGYSVSREKKERFSLILESASTNQTSMYLCASSLWSSNTGELFFGEGSRLTVL.

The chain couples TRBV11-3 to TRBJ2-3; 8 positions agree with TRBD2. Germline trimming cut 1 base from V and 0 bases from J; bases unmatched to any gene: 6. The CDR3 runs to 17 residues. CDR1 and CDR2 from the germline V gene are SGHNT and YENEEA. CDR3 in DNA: TGTGCCAGCAGCTTAGCCGTAGCGGGACATAGCACAGATACGCAGTATTTT. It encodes CASSLAVAGHSTDTQYF.

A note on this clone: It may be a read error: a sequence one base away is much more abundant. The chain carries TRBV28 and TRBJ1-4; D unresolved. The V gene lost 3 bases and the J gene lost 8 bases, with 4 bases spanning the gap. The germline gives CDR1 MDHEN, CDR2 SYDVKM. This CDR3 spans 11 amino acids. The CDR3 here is CASSFEEKLFF. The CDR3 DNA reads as TGTGCCAGCAGTTTTGAGGAAAAACTGTTTTTT. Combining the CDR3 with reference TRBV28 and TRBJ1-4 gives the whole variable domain DVKVTQSSRYLVKRTGEKVFLECVQDMDHENMFWYRQDPGLGLRLIYFSYDVKMKEKGDIPEGYSVSREKKERFSLILESASTNQTSMYLCASSFEEKLFFGSGTQLSVL.

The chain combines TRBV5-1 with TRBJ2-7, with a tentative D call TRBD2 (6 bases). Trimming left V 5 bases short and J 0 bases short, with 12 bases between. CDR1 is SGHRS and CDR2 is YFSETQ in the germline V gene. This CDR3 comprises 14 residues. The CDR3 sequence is CASRRDRYSYEQYF. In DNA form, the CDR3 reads TGCGCCAGCAGGCGGGACCGATACTCCTACGAGCAGTACTTC.

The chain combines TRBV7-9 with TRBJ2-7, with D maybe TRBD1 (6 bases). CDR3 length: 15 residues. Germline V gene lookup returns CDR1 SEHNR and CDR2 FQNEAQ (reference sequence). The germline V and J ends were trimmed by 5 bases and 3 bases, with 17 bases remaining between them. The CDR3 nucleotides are TGTGCCAGCAGCCCCTACTCGGGACACCTCTACGAGCAGTACTTC. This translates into CASSPYSGHLYEQYF.

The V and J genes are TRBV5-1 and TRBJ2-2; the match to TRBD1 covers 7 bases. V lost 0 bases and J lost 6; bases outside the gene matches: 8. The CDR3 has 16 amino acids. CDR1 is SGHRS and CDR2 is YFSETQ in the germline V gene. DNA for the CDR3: TGCGCCAGCAGCTTGGTGGCGACAGGGAAGGCCGGGGAGCTGTTTTTT. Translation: CASSLVATGKAGELFF.

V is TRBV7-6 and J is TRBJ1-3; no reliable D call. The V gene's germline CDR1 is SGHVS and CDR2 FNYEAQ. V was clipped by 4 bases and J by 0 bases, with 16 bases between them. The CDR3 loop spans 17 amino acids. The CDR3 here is CASSSHQATYSGNTIYF. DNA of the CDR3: TGTGCCAGCAGCTCTCATCAGGCCACTTACTCTGGAAACACCATATATTTT.

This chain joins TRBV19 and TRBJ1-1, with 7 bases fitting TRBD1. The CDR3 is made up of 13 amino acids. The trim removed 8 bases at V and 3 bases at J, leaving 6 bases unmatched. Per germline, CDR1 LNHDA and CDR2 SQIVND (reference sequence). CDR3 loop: CASGTALYTEAFF. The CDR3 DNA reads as TGTGCCAGTGGGACAGCCCTGTACACTGAAGCTTTCTTT.

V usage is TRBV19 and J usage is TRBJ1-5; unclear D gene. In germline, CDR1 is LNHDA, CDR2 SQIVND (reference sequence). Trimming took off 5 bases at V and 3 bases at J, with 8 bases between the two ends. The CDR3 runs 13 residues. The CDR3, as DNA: TGTGCCAGTAGTTCAAGGCTCAATCAGCCCCAGCATTTT. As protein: CASSSRLNQPQHF.

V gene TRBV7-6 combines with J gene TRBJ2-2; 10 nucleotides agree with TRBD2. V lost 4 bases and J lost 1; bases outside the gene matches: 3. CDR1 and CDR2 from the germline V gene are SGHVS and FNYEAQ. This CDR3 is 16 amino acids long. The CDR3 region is CASSWLAGVNTGELFF. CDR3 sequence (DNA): TGTGCCAGCAGCTGGCTAGCGGGAGTGAACACCGGGGAGCTGTTTTTT.